This T cell receptor beta chain was captured in a study of cytotoxic CD8 clonotypes in ibrutinib-treated CLL. General observations from the study: Baseline levels were approached again at progression, after clonality had risen at ibrutinib response. The study found public clonotypes uncommon, contracting or stable on treatment.

Trimming took 0 bases from V and 3 from J, leaving 13 bases between them. CDR1 and CDR2 from the germline V gene are SGHDT and YYEEEE. The CDR3 covers 16 residues. Sequencing used immunoSEQ multiplex PCR; TCRdb keeps in-frame clones, though not all of them. The data show some 300,000 clones, 70% to 80% seen once. Genomic DNA in a quantity of 2 to 2.5 micrograms was derived from cryopreserved PBMCs for TCR beta libraries. This clone was detected only once. Antigen specificity is unknown. The receptor was isolated from a human donor with chronic lymphocytic leukemia. Sequences were derived from PBMCs, sampled before ibrutinib treatment. V usage is TRBV5-6 and J usage is TRBJ1-5, with no clear D. The CDR3 sequence is CASSLGPDNFNQPQHF. The CDR3 nucleotides are TGTGCCAGCAGCTTGGGTCCAGATAATTTCAATCAGCCCCAGCATTTT.